Listed here are 15 T cell receptor beta chains from one sample, sequenced in a study of blood T cells in healthy people across ages. Together with a sample-barcoded 5' primer, a J-beta primer mix was included in a second PCR lasting roughly 7 to 11 cycles. TCRdb analysed the 5' RACE reads with MiXCR anew, one entry per CDR3 protein. The profile covers fewer than 800,000 distinct CDR3 sequences, with 49% appearing a single time and approximately 32% taken by the ten largest. Specimen: blood. These receptor sequences come from a woman aged 55-69 years in good health.

This clonotype was seen a handful of times. The chain recombines TRBV11-1 with TRBJ2-3; 7 bases are a match to TRBD1. The V and J ends lost 5 bases and 1 base, in that order; junction bases with no gene match: 6. CDR3 size: 15 residues. CDR1 and CDR2 (germline): SGHAT, FQDESV (reference sequence). The CDR3 DNA reads as TGTGCCAGCAGCCGCGGACAGGATCGCACAGATACGCAGTATTTT. This codes for CASSRGQDRTDTQYF.

CDR3: CAWGRTGESYGYTF. The CDR3 bases are TGTGCCTGGGGCCGAACAGGGGAGAGCTATGGCTACACCTTC. The chain combines TRBV30 with TRBJ1-2, with TRBD1 matching 7 bases. This CDR3 is 14 amino acids long. With 5 bases clipped from V and 4 bases from J, the junction kept 10 bases outside the gene matches. Germline loops: CDR1 GTSNPN, CDR2 SVGIG (reference sequence).

This clonotype was counted only a few times. CDR3 sequence reads: CSVEGSRMTEAFF. The CDR3 coding sequence is TGCAGCGTTGAAGGGTCTCGGATGACTGAAGCTTTCTTT. The chain joins TRBV29-1 to TRBJ1-1; no reliable D call. V shed 1 base and J shed 5 bases, with 11 bases lying between them. The CDR3 consists of 13 residues. Germline V gives CDR1 SQVTM, CDR2 ANQGSEA.

J is TRBJ2-2 and V is TRBV4-3; 8 positions match TRBD1. This CDR3 is built from 15 residues. Germline V gene sequence: CDR1 LGHNA, CDR2 YSLEER. J was trimmed by 4 bases and V by 4 bases; bases with no gene match: 5. The CDR3 DNA reads as TGCGCCAGCAGCCCGGGGACAGGCCCCACCGGGGAGCTGTTTTTT. Residues: CASSPGTGPTGELFF.

The gene calls are TRBV4-1 and TRBJ1-4, with D unclear. Germline lookup yields CDR1 MGHRA and CDR2 YSYEKL. CDR3 length equals 14 residues. Trimming shortened V by 6 bases and J by 3 bases, and 11 bases separated the two germline ends. The CDR3 loop is CASSYLAANEKLFF. The CDR3 DNA is TGCGCCAGCAGTTACCTGGCAGCTAATGAAAAACTGTTTTTT.

The chain couples TRBV4-3 to TRBJ1-2; possible D gene TRBD1, 5 bases. Germline V gives CDR1 LGHNA, CDR2 YSLEER. CDR3 size: 15 residues. V was cut by 0 bases and J by 3 bases, with 11 bases left in between. The CDR3 here is CASSQDSGFDYGYTF. CDR3 DNA: TGCGCCAGCAGCCAAGATTCAGGGTTCGACTATGGCTACACCTTC.

A note on this clonotype: The junction shows a germline mismatch at one end, possibly a read error. This chain uses TRBV18 with TRBJ2-3; D may be TRBD1 (6 bases). CDR1 and CDR2 (germline): KGHSH, LQKENI. The CDR3 covers 15 residues. The CDR3, as DNA: TGTGCCGGCTCACCCCGGACAGATAGCACAGATACGCAGTATTTT. Its translation: CAGSPRTDSTDTQYF.

In its sample, this clonotype was seen a few times. This sequence joins TRBV2 and TRBJ1-2; TRBD1 matches 7 bases. Germline V gene sequence: CDR1 SNHLY, CDR2 FYNNEI. The CDR3 is 14 residues long. Unmatched junction bases numbered 7, after V lost 6 bases and J lost 3 bases. Here the CDR3 reads CASSYATGDYGYTF. For the CDR3, the DNA is TGTGCCAGCAGCTACGCTACAGGGGACTATGGCTACACCTTC.

The chain carries TRBV20-1 and TRBJ2-5, with D possibly being TRBD2 (5 bases). The last part of the DNA fits TRBJ2-7 better; the J call may be wrong. The CDR3 contains 14 residues. CDR1 is DFQATT, CDR2 SNEGSKA, per germline (reference sequence). DNA of the CDR3: TGCAGTGCTAGGACTACAACCCTTACCTACGAGCAGTACTTC. Translating it yields CSARTTTLTYEQYF.

This clonotype showed up many times. The V and J genes are TRBV6-5 and TRBJ2-1, with TRBD2 matching 8 bases. Germline V gives CDR1 MNHEY, CDR2 SVGAGI. V shed 2 bases and J 6 bases; nucleotides not matched to a gene: 6. This CDR3 comprises 15 residues. CDR3 sequence reads: CASSYGAGASNEQFF. The CDR3, as DNA: TGTGCCAGCAGTTACGGAGCGGGAGCCTCCAATGAGCAGTTCTTC.

The chain has TRBV20-1 and TRBJ1-5; maybe TRBD1 (6 bases). V shed 7 bases and J shed 2 bases, with 18 bases lying between them. CDR1 DFQATT and CDR2 SNEGSKA come from the germline V gene (reference sequence). CDR3 length: 15 amino acids. The CDR3 reads CSVTLGATGNQPQHF. As DNA, the CDR3 is TGCAGTGTTACTTTGGGGGCTACGGGCAATCAGCCCCAGCATTTT.

The chain links TRBV5-1 to TRBJ2-2; perhaps TRBD1 as D (5 bases). The germline V gene has CDR1 SGHRS and CDR2 YFSETQ. There are 17 residues in the CDR3. Trimming stripped 2 bases from V and 1 base from J, with 15 bases between. The CDR3 region has the DNA TGCGCCAGCAGCTTCTGGGGCTCTATTCGGAACACCGGGGAGCTGTTTTTT. Translating it yields CASSFWGSIRNTGELFF.

Only a few counts were recorded for this clonotype. V and J are TRBV5-1 and TRBJ2-7, with D tentatively TRBD2 (5 bases). V was trimmed by 3 bases and J by 10 bases, leaving 20 bases between them. The CDR3 spans 14 residues. CDR1 is SGHRS and CDR2 is YFSETQ in the germline V gene. The CDR3 DNA follows: TGCGCCAGCAGCTCAGGACTGGTCCGATCGATCCAGTACTTC. This gives the protein CASSSGLVRSIQYF.

This clonotype has only a few counts. The chain recombines TRBV2 with TRBJ2-5; tentative D call: TRBD2 (6 bases). Germline loops: CDR1 SNHLY, CDR2 FYNNEI. The CDR3 sequence is 14 residues long. Trimming stripped 8 bases from V and 4 bases from J, with 17 bases between. The CDR3 sequence is CASGPWGLGETQYF. DNA of the CDR3: TGTGCCAGCGGGCCTTGGGGACTTGGAGAGACCCAGTACTTC.

The chain employs TRBV28 and TRBJ1-1; 7 bases are shared with TRBD1. This CDR3 region has 15 residues. The V segment lost 1 base and the J segment 6 bases; nucleotides outside the gene matches: 8. Germline CDR1 is MDHEN and CDR2 is SYDVKM. The CDR3 coding sequence is TGTGCCAGCAGTTTATCCCGACAGGGCTTGGCTGAAGCTTTCTTT. Its protein product is CASSLSRQGLAEAFF. The full variable domain, with the rest looked up from reference TRBV28 and TRBJ1-1, is DVKVTQSSRYLVKRTGEKVFLECVQDMDHENMFWYRQDPGLGLRLIYFSYDVKMKEKGDIPEGYSVSREKKERFSLILESASTNQTSMYLCASSLSRQGLAEAFFGQGTRLTVV.